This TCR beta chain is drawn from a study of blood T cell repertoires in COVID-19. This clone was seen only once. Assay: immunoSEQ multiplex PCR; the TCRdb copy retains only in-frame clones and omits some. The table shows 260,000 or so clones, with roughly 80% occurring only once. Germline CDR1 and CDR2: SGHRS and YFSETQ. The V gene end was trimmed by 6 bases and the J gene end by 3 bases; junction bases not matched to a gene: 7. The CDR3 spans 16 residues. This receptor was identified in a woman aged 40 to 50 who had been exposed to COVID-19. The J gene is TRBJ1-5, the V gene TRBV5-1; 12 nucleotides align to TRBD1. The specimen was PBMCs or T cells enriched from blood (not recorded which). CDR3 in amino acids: CASTGDRGPYNQPQHF. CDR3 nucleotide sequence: TGCGCCAGCACCGGGGACAGGGGGCCTTACAATCAGCCCCAGCATTTT.